The 6 T cell receptor beta chains below all came from one sample that was sequenced in a study of shared clonotypes between healthy human individuals. This table comes from immunoSEQ multiplex PCR, and its TCRdb copy is limited to in-frame clones, with some not included. This sample has about 1.5 million clones; about 96% occur once, and the top ten carry about 1.2%. Specimen: naive CD4+ T cells sorted from blood. Subset: CD45RA+ positively selected. The receptor source for this set is a man aged 25 to 40 in good health.

This chain links TRBV5-5 with TRBJ1-1; D is ambiguous. There are 12 residues in the CDR3. V was pared by 2 bases and J by 3 bases, with 5 bases between. Per the germline V gene, CDR1 is SGHKS and CDR2 is YYEKEE (reference sequence). In DNA, the CDR3 is TGTGCCAGCAGCTTACCATACACTGAAGCTTTCTTT. It specifies CASSLPYTEAFF.

V is TRBV14 and J is TRBJ2-7; 9 nucleotides match TRBD2. After removal of 4 bases from V and 5 bases from J, the junction contained 9 bases not matched to a gene. CDR3 size: 15 residues. Germline V CDR1 and CDR2: SGHDN, FVKESK. In DNA, the CDR3 is TGTGCCAGCAGCCCTAGCGGGACCCTTAGAGACGAGCAGTACTTC. This translates into CASSPSGTLRDEQYF.

The rearrangement uses TRBV10-2 and TRBJ2-1; D gene unclear. The V end lost 0 bases, the J end lost 6 bases, and 12 bases lay between the germline ends. Germline CDR1 reads WSHSY; CDR2 reads SAAADI. The CDR3 loop spans 15 amino acids. The CDR3 reads CASSESMGRSNEQFF. Here the CDR3 DNA reads TGCGCCAGCAGTGAGTCGATGGGCAGAAGCAATGAGCAGTTCTTC.

This clone occurred once. The chain joins TRBV13 to TRBJ2-6, with D possibly matching TRBD2 (5 bases). V lost 5 bases and J lost 4, with 15 bases in between. This CDR3 is built from 16 residues. Germline CDR1 PRHDT, CDR2 FYEKMQ (reference sequence). Here the CDR3 DNA reads TGTGCCAGCAGCGATTCGAGGGAGAGGGGGGCCAACGTCCTGACTTTC. It is translated as CASSDSRERGANVLTF.

The V and J genes are TRBV7-2 and TRBJ1-2; weak D call: TRBD1 (5 bases). V lost 2 bases and J lost 5, with 15 bases in between. Germline CDR1 and CDR2: SGHTA and FQGNSA. There are 15 residues in the CDR3. The CDR3 coding sequence is TGTGCCAGCAGCTTATCATCGGGGCTATCTTATGGCTACACCTTC. Translation gives CASSLSSGLSYGYTF. Complete variable domain (other parts from reference TRBV7-2 and TRBJ1-2): GAGVSQSPSNKVTEKGKDVELRCDPISGHTALYWYRQSLGQGLEFLIYFQGNSAPDKSGLPSDRFSAERTGGSVSTLTIQRTQQEDSAVYLCASSLSSGLSYGYTFGSGTRLTVV.

The rearrangement links TRBV5-4 to TRBJ1-4; 10 bases align to TRBD1. V lost 4 bases to trimming and J lost 8 bases; unmatched junction nucleotides: 8. Germline values: CDR1 SGHNT, CDR2 YYREEE (reference sequence). The CDR3 extends over 15 amino acids. The CDR3 protein is CASSPEGQGREKLFF. The DNA of the CDR3 is TGTGCCAGCAGCCCTGAGGGACAGGGGCGCGAAAAACTGTTTTTT.